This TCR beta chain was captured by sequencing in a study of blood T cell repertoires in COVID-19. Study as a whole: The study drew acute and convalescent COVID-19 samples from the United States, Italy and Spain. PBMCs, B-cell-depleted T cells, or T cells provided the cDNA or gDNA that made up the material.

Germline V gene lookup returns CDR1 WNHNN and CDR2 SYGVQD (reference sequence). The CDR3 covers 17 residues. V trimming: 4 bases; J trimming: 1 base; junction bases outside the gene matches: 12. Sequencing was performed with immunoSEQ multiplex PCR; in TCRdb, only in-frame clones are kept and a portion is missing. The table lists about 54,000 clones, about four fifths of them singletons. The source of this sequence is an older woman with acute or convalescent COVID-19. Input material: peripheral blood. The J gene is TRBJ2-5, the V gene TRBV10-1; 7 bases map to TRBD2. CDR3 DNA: TGCGCCAGCAGTGGTCTACACGGGAGGAGGGGCCAAGAGACCCAGTACTTC. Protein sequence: CASSGLHGRRGQETQYF.